The clone carrying this TCR beta chain showed up many times. Its specificity is not known. These data are taken from a study of T-cell reconstitution after alpha-beta-depleted transplantation in children. The study, taken as a whole, reports: Most T-cell counts and diversity one year after the transplant came from T cells that were newly produced. After transplant, high TCRbeta diversity at day 60 in some patients arose from surviving recipient T cells and thymic progenitors.

The length of the CDR3 is 16 residues. CDR1 and CDR2 (germline): DFQATT, SNEGSKA (reference sequence). V dropped 0 bases and J dropped 4; count of bases not matched to a gene: 3. Preparation of the TCRbeta library was carried out with unique molecular identifiers. MiXCR, applied by TCRdb to the PCR reads, yields one record per CDR3 protein. The table records fewer than 350,000 distinct CDR3 sequences, approximately 7.3% of them present only once. The chain combines TRBV20-1 with TRBJ2-1; TRBD2 matches at 13 bases. The sequences come from peripheral blood, collected 360 days after TCRalphabeta/CD19-depleted stem cell transplant. The sequence came from a female patient between 2 and 10 years old who had a stem cell transplant for Fanconi anemia, so the T cells may come from the graft donor. For the CDR3, the DNA is TGCAGTGCTAGAGATAGGACTAGCGGGGGATACAATGAGCAGTTCTTC. Translating it yields CSARDRTSGGYNEQFF.